This TCR beta chain is drawn from a study of shared clonotypes between healthy human individuals. Study-wide findings and caveats: Only a few donors were included, so the genetic and exposure-history diversity represented was limited. About 5% was the fraction of naive CD4 clonotypes found shared across four donors. It was only blood that was sampled, and tissue repertoires likely differ.

Each sorted subset replicate got 200 ng genomic DNA, about 33,000 genomes. Produced via immunoSEQ multiplex PCR; TCRdb's table is partial and in-frame only. The sample contains more than 2,000,000 clones, approximately 95% of which appear only once. To note about this clone: Its antigen is undetermined.

The V gene's germline CDR1 is MNHEY and CDR2 SMNVEV (reference sequence). The CDR3 length is 14 residues. Deletions cut 2 bases from V and 5 bases from J, with 12 bases between. This rearrangement joins TRBV27 to TRBJ1-1; D unresolved. This sequence originates from a man between 18 and 35 years old in good health. Some clones in this sample may be carry-over from other donors' samples. Material for sequencing was naive CD4+ T cells from PBMCs. This sample's subset: CD45RA+ positively selected. The CDR3 spells CASSLTSGITEAFF. CDR3 nucleotide sequence: TGTGCCAGCAGTTTAACTTCGGGAATTACTGAAGCTTTCTTT.